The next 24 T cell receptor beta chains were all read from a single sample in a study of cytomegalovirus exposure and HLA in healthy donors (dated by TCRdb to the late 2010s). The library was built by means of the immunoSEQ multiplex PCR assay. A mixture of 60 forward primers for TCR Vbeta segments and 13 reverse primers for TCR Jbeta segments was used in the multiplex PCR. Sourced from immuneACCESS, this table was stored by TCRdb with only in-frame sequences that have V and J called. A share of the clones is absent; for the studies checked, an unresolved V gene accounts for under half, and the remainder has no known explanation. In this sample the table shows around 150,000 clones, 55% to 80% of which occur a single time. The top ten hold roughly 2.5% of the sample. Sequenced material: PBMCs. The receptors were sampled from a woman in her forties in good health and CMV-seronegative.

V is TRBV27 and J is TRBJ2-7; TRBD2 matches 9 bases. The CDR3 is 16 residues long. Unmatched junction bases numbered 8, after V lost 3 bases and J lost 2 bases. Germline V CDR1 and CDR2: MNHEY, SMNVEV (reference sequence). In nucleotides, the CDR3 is TGTGCCAGCAGTTTTCGGTTAGCGGGGGCTCCCTACGAGCAGTACTTC. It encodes CASSFRLAGAPYEQYF.

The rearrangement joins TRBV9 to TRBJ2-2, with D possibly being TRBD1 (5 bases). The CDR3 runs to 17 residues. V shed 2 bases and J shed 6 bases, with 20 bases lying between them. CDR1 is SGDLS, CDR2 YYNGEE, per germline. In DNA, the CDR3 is TGTGCCAGCAGCGTTTCGAGCCAGGGCATTTCTCCCGGGGAGCTGTTTTTT. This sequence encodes CASSVSSQGISPGELFF.

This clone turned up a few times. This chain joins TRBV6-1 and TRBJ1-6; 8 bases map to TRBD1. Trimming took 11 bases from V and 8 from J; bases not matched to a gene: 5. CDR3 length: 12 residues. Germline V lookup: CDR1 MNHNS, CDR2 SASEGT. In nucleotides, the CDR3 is TGTGCCGGCAAGACAGGGGATTCACCCCTCCACTTT. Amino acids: CAGKTGDSPLHF.

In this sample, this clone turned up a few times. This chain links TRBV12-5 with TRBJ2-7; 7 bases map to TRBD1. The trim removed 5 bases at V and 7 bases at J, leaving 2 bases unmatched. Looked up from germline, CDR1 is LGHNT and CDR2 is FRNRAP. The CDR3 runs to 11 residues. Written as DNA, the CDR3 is TGTGCTAGTGGTCACAGGGGAGAGCAGTACTTC. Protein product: CASGHRGEQYF. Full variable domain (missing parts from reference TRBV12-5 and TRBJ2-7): DARVTQTPRHKVTEMGQEVTMRCQPILGHNTVFWYRQTMMQGLELLAYFRNRAPLDDSGMPKDRFSAEMPDATLATLKIQPSEPRDSAVYFCASGHRGEQYFGPGTRLTVT.

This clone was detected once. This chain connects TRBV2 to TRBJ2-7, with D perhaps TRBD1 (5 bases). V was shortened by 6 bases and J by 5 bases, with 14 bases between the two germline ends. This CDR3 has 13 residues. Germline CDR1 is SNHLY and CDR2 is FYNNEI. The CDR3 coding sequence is TGTGCCAGCAGATGGACAAGGTCCGACGAGCAGTACTTC. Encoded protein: CASRWTRSDEQYF.

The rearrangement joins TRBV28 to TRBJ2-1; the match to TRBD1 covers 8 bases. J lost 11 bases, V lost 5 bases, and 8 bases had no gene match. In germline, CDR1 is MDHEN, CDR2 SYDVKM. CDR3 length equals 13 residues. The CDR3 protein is CASSLQRQGKQFF. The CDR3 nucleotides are TGTGCCAGCAGTCTACAGCGACAGGGGAAGCAGTTCTTC.

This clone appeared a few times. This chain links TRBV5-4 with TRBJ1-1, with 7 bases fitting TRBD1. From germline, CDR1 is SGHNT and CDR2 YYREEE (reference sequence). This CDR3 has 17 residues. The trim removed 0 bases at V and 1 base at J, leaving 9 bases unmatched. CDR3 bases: TGTGCCAGCAGCTTGGATGCGACAGGGATAGGGAACACTGAAGCTTTCTTT. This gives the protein CASSLDATGIGNTEAFF.

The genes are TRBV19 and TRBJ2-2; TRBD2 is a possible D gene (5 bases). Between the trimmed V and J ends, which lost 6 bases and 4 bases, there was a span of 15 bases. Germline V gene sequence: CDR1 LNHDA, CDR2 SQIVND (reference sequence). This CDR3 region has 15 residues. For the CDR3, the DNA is TGTGCCAGTAGAAGCGGTAACGCCGGCACCGGGGAGCTGTTTTTT. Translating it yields CASRSGNAGTGELFF.

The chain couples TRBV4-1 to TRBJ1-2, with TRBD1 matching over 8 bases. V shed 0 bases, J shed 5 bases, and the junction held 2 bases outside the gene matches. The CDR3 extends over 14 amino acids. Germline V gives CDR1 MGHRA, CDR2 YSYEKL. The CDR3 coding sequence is TGCGCCAGCAGCCAAGAGACAGGGGCGTATGGCTACACCTTC. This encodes CASSQETGAYGYTF.

CDR3 residues: CASSLGQALNEKLFF. The CDR3 DNA reads TGTGCCAGCAGTCTTGGACAGGCTTTAAATGAAAAACTGTTTTTT. The chain is built from TRBV6-1 and TRBJ1-4; 7 bases line up with TRBD1. The CDR3 has 15 residues. Germline-derived CDR1 and CDR2 are MNHNS and SASEGT. J gave up 5 bases and V 5 bases, and 8 bases lay outside the gene matches.

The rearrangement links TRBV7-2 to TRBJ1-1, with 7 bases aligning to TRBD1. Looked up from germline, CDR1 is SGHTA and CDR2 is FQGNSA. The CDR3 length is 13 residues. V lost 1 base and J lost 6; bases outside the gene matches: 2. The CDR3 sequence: CASSLGGQAEAFF. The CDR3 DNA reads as TGTGCCAGCAGCTTAGGAGGACAGGCTGAAGCTTTCTTT.

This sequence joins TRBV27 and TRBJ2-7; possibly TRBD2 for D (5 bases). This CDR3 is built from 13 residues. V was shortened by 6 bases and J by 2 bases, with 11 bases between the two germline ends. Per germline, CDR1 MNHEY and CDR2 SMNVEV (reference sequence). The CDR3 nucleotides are TGTGCCAGCAGCCCGGACTTCGCCTACGAGCAGTACTTC. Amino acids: CASSPDFAYEQYF.

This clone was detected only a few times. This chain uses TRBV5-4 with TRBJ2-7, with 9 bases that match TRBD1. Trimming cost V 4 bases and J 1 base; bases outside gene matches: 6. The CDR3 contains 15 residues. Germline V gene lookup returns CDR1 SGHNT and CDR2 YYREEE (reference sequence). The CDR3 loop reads CASSQRTGVSYEQYF. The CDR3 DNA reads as TGTGCCAGCAGCCAAAGGACAGGGGTGTCCTACGAGCAGTACTTC.

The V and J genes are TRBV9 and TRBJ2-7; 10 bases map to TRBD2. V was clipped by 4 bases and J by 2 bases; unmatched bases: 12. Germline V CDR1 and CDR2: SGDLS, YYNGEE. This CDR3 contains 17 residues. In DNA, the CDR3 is TGTGCCAGCAGCCCCCCGACTACTAGCGGGACGACCTACGAGCAGTACTTC. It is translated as CASSPPTTSGTTYEQYF.

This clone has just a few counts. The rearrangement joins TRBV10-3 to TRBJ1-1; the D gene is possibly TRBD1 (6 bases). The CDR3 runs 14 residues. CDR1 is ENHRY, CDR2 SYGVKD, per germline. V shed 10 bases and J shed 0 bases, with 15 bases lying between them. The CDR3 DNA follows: TGTGCCACATCCTTCGACAGGTTGAACACTGAAGCTTTCTTT. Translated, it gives CATSFDRLNTEAFF.

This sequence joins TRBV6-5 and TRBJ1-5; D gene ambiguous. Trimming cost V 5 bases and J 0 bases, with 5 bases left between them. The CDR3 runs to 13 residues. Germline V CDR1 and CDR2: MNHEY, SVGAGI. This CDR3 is CASSDNSNQPQHF. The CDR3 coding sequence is TGTGCCAGCAGTGACAATAGCAATCAGCCCCAGCATTTT.

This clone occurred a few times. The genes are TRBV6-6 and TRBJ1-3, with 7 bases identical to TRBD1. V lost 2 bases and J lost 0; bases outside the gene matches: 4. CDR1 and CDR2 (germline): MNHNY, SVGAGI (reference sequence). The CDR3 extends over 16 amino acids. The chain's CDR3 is CASSYGQAGSGNTIYF. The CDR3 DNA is TGTGCCAGCAGTTACGGACAGGCCGGCTCTGGAAACACCATATATTTT.

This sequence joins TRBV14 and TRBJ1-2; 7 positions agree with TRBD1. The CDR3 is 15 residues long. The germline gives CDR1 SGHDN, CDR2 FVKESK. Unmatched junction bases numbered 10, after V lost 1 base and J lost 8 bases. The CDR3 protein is CASSQGLGTAHGYTF. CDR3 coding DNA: TGTGCCAGCAGCCAAGGCTTGGGGACAGCCCACGGCTACACCTTC.

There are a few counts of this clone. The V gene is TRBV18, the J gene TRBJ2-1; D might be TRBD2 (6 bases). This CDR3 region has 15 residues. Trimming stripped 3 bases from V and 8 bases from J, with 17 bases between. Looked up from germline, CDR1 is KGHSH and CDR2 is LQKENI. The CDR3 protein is CASSPGAGRVDEQFF. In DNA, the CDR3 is TGTGCCAGCTCACCCGGAGCGGGTCGAGTCGATGAGCAGTTCTTC. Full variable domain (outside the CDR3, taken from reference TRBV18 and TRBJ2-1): NAGVMQNPRHLVRRRGQEARLRCSPMKGHSHVYWYRQLPEEGLKFMVYLQKENIIDESGMPKERFSAEFPKEGPSILRIQQVVRGDSAAYFCASSPGAGRVDEQFFGPGTRLTVL.

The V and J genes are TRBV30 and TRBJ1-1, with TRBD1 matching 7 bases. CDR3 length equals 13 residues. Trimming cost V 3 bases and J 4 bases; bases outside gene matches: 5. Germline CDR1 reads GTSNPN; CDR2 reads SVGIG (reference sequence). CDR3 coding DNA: TGTGCCTGGAGACAGGGGAGGTCCACTGAAGCTTTCTTT. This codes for CAWRQGRSTEAFF.

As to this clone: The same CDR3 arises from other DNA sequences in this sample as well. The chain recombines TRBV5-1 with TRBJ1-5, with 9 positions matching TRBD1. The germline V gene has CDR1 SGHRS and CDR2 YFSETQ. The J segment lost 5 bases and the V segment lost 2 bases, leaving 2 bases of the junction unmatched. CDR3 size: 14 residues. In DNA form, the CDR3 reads TGCGCCAGCAGCTTAAGACAGGGGGATCAGCCCCAGCATTTT. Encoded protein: CASSLRQGDQPQHF.

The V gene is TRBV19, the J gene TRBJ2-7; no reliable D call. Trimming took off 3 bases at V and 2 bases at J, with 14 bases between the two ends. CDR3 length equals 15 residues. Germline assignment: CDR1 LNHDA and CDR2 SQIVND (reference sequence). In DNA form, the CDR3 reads TGTGCCAGTAGTATTGGGCTTGGTATTGCCTACGAGCAGTACTTC. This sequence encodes CASSIGLGIAYEQYF. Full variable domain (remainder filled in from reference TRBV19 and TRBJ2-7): DGGITQSPKYLFRKEGQNVTLSCEQNLNHDAMYWYRQDPGQGLRLIYYSQIVNDFQKGDIAEGYSVSREKKESFPLTVTSAQKNPTAFYLCASSIGLGIAYEQYFGPGTRLTVT.

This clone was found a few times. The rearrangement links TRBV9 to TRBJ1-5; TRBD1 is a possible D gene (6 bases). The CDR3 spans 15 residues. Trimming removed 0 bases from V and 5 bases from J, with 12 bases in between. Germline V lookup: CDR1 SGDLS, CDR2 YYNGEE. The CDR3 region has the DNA TGTGCCAGCAGCGTAGCCCCGGACAGCTATCAGCCCCAGCATTTT. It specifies CASSVAPDSYQPQHF.

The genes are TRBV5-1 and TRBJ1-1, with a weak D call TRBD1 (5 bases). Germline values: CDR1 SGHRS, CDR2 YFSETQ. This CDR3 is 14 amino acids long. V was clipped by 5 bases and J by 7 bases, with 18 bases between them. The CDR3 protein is CASSSDRFVGEAFF. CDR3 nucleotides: TGCGCCAGCAGTTCAGACAGATTTGTCGGTGAAGCTTTCTTT.